The rows below give T cell receptor beta chains drawn from one sample of a study of blood T cells in healthy people across ages. MiXCR, applied by TCRdb to the 5' RACE reads, yields one record per CDR3 protein. The table has 700,000 to 1,000,000 distinct CDR3 sequences, under 45% seen once. Sequenced input: blood. Receptors were obtained from a man between 60 and 75 years old in good health. Each CDR3 is given with its conserved first and last residue. A D gene is named only where the DNA matches it firmly. Rows give clone size only sometimes, using once, few, many, or a class for an expanded clone.

clone size: few; D gene: -; V gene: TRBV7-9; J gene: TRBJ2-7; CDR3 DNA: TGTGCCAGCAGCTTAGCACCAAGCATCCGGAGCGGGCAGTACTTC; CDR3 protein: CASSLAPSIRSGQYF
clone size: -; D gene: TRBD2; V gene: TRBV11-1; J gene: TRBJ2-1; CDR3 DNA: TGTGCCAGCAGCTATCAGCCACCACTAGCGGGGGGCAATGAGCAGTTCTTC; CDR3 protein: CASSYQPPLAGGNEQFF
clone size: -; D gene: TRBD1; V gene: TRBV29-1; J gene: TRBJ2-3; CDR3 DNA: TGCAGCGTTCGGACAGGGGGCCTCGGGGTCGATACGCAGTATTTT; CDR3 protein: CSVRTGGLGVDTQYF
clone size: -; D gene: -; V gene: TRBV6-1; J gene: TRBJ2-3; CDR3 DNA: TGTGCCAGCAGCGACCTAGAGGGGGGGCCGGTTTTCGAAGATACGCAGTATTTT; CDR3 protein: CASSDLEGGPVFEDTQYF
clone size: few; D gene: -; V gene: TRBV5-1; J gene: TRBJ2-7; CDR3 DNA: TGCGCCAGCAGCTTGGGGGACTCCGAGCAGTACTTC; CDR3 protein: CASSLGDSEQYF
clone size: few; D gene: TRBD2; V gene: TRBV15; J gene: TRBJ2-3; CDR3 DNA: TGTGCCACCAGCAGACGGAGCGGGGGGGACACAGATACGCAGTATTTT; CDR3 protein: CATSRRSGGDTDTQYF
clone size: -; D gene: TRBD1; V gene: TRBV2; J gene: TRBJ1-1; CDR3 DNA: TGTGCCAGCGACAGACAGGGGATAAACACTGAAGCTTTCTTT; CDR3 protein: CASDRQGINTEAFF
clone size: -; D gene: -; V gene: TRBV10-3; J gene: TRBJ2-5; CDR3 DNA: TGTGCCATCAGCAAAGGGGACCGCGCCCAAGAGACCCAGTACTTC; CDR3 protein: CAISKGDRAQETQYF
clone size: once; D gene: TRBD1; V gene: TRBV18; J gene: TRBJ1-1; CDR3 DNA: TGTGCCAGCTCACACGACAGGGGGCGAGGAGCTTTCTTT; CDR3 protein: CASSHDRGRGAFF
clone size: -; D gene: -; V gene: TRBV6-6; J gene: TRBJ2-5; CDR3 DNA: TGTGCCAGCAGTTACCCCTCGGGGTATGAGCAGTACTTC; CDR3 protein: CASSYPSGYEQYF
clone size: -; D gene: -; V gene: TRBV6-6; J gene: TRBJ1-1; CDR3 DNA: TGTGCCAGCAGCGGGGGGCCAGGGACGAACACTGAAGCTTTCTTT; CDR3 protein: CASSGGPGTNTEAFF
clone size: -; D gene: TRBD2; V gene: TRBV6-6; J gene: TRBJ2-5; CDR3 DNA: TGTGCCAGCAGGTACATAGCGGGAGAGACCCAGTACTTC; CDR3 protein: CASRYIAGETQYF
clone size: -; D gene: -; V gene: TRBV29-1; J gene: TRBJ2-5; CDR3 DNA: TGCAGCGTTCCCGGCGCCTTCCAAGAGACCCAGTACTTC; CDR3 protein: CSVPGAFQETQYF
clone size: -; D gene: TRBD1; V gene: TRBV13; J gene: TRBJ2-1; CDR3 DNA: TGTGCCAGCAGCAACCGGGACAGGGGGCGGGATGAGCAGTTCTTC; CDR3 protein: CASSNRDRGRDEQFF
clone size: few; D gene: -; V gene: TRBV5-5; J gene: TRBJ2-7; CDR3 DNA: TGTGCCAGCAGCCCGACCTGGTACGAGCAGTACTTC; CDR3 protein: CASSPTWYEQYF
clone size: few; D gene: -; V gene: TRBV6-6; J gene: TRBJ1-5; CDR3 DNA: TGTGCCAGCAGTTACTCGACCCTAGATCAGCCCCAGCATTTT; CDR3 protein: CASSYSTLDQPQHF
clone size: -; D gene: -; V gene: TRBV7-2; J gene: TRBJ2-3; CDR3 DNA: TGTGCCAGCAGCTTGTCGGGGCAGCCCACAGATACGCAGTATTTT; CDR3 protein: CASSLSGQPTDTQYF
clone size: few; D gene: TRBD1; V gene: TRBV12-3/TRBV12-4; J gene: TRBJ1-1; CDR3 DNA: TGTGCCAGCAAACCCCTTGGACAGGCCGATGAAGCTTTCTTT; CDR3 protein: CASKPLGQADEAFF
clone size: few; D gene: -; V gene: TRBV7-9; J gene: TRBJ1-2; CDR3 DNA: TGTGCCAGCAGCTTACCCCTCGGGTACACCTTC; CDR3 protein: CASSLPLGYTF
clone size: -; D gene: -; V gene: TRBV4-3; J gene: TRBJ1-2; CDR3 DNA: TGCGCCAGCAGCCAAGAAGCGGGGTGGACCTATGGCTACACCTTC; CDR3 protein: CASSQEAGWTYGYTF
clone size: few; D gene: -; V gene: TRBV12-3/TRBV12-4; J gene: TRBJ2-7; CDR3 DNA: TGTGCCAGCAGTTTTAGGGGAATCTCCTACGAGCAGTACTTC; CDR3 protein: CASSFRGISYEQYF
clone size: few; D gene: -; V gene: TRBV6-5; J gene: TRBJ2-7; CDR3 DNA: TGTGCCAGCAGCGACCCTCGAGGGGACTACGAGCAGTACTTC; CDR3 protein: CASSDPRGDYEQYF
clone size: few; D gene: TRBD1; V gene: TRBV7-2; J gene: TRBJ1-6; CDR3 DNA: TGTGCCAGCAGCTTAGTTAGGACAGGGCTTTCACCCCTCCACTTT; CDR3 protein: CASSLVRTGLSPLHF
clone size: -; D gene: -; V gene: TRBV7-2; J gene: TRBJ2-7; CDR3 DNA: TGTGCCAGCAGCTTAGTGGACTTCTACGAGCAGTACTTC; CDR3 protein: CASSLVDFYEQYF
clone size: few; D gene: -; V gene: TRBV20-1; J gene: TRBJ1-5; CDR3 DNA: TGCAGTGCTAGTGGGAGATATAGCAATCAGCCCCAGCATTTT; CDR3 protein: CSASGRYSNQPQHF
clone size: -; D gene: -; V gene: TRBV27; J gene: TRBJ2-7; CDR3 DNA: TGTGCCAGTCTCGGACCAGACTACGAGCAGTACTTC; CDR3 protein: CASLGPDYEQYF
clone size: few; D gene: TRBD2; V gene: TRBV20-1; J gene: TRBJ2-1; CDR3 DNA: TGCAGTGCGAGCCAGCGGGGCTACAATGAGCAGTTCTTC; CDR3 protein: CSASQRGYNEQFF
clone size: -; D gene: -; V gene: TRBV6-5; J gene: TRBJ2-7; CDR3 DNA: TGTGCCAGCAGTTACTCACCACAGCCCTACGTAGGGGTCGAGCAGTACTTC; CDR3 protein: CASSYSPQPYVGVEQYF
clone size: few; D gene: TRBD1; V gene: TRBV11-3; J gene: TRBJ2-7; CDR3 DNA: TGTGCCAGCAGCACGTCCGGGACAGGAGGTTCCTACGAGCAGTACTTC; CDR3 protein: CASSTSGTGGSYEQYF
clone size: -; D gene: -; V gene: TRBV27; J gene: TRBJ2-5; CDR3 DNA: TGTGCCAGCAGTTTAATCAGGGCCAAAGGGGAGACCCAGTACTTC; CDR3 protein: CASSLIRAKGETQYF
clone size: -; D gene: -; V gene: TRBV12-3/TRBV12-4; J gene: TRBJ1-2; CDR3 DNA: TGTGCCAGCAGTTTCGGGGGAGAGAACTATGGCTACACCTTC; CDR3 protein: CASSFGGENYGYTF
clone size: few; D gene: TRBD1; V gene: TRBV14; J gene: TRBJ2-7; CDR3 DNA: TGTGCCAGCGCAGGGGGCTACTACGAGCAGTACTTC; CDR3 protein: CASAGGYYEQYF
clone size: many; D gene: -; V gene: TRBV7-2; J gene: TRBJ2-7; CDR3 DNA: TGTGCCAGCAGCCCCAACCCGGGCGTGGGGTCCTACGAGCAGTACTTC; CDR3 protein: CASSPNPGVGSYEQYF
clone size: few; D gene: -; V gene: TRBV29-1; J gene: TRBJ2-1; CDR3 DNA: TGCAGCGTTGACGGGGGCCAAACCTACAATGAGCAGTTCTTC; CDR3 protein: CSVDGGQTYNEQFF
clone size: few; D gene: -; V gene: TRBV7-3; J gene: TRBJ2-6; CDR3 DNA: TGTGCCAGCAGCTTAACGGGCGGTGCTGGGGCCAACGTCCTGACTTTC; CDR3 protein: CASSLTGGAGANVLTF
clone size: once; D gene: -; V gene: TRBV7-2; J gene: TRBJ1-1; CDR3 DNA: TGTGCCGGCAGCTTAAGGGGAATGAACACTGAAGCTTTCTTT; CDR3 protein: CAGSLRGMNTEAFF
clone size: many; D gene: -; V gene: TRBV10-3; J gene: TRBJ2-5; CDR3 DNA: TGTGCCATCAGTGAGACAGGCCGGACCCAGTACTTC; CDR3 protein: CAISETGRTQYF
clone size: few; D gene: TRBD1; V gene: TRBV20-1; J gene: TRBJ1-5; CDR3 DNA: TGCAGTGGGTCGAGGGGGACAGGGGTAAATCAGCCCCAGCATTTT; CDR3 protein: CSGSRGTGVNQPQHF
clone size: -; D gene: TRBD2; V gene: TRBV27; J gene: TRBJ2-1; CDR3 DNA: TGTGCCAGCAGTCCCCTAGCGGGGGTTGTGCAGTTCTTC; CDR3 protein: CASSPLAGVVQFF
clone size: few; D gene: -; V gene: TRBV28; J gene: TRBJ1-6; CDR3 DNA: TGTGCCAGCAGTTTATCTGGCGGGACCGTAACACCCCTCCACTTT; CDR3 protein: CASSLSGGTVTPLHF
clone size: few; D gene: -; V gene: TRBV30; J gene: TRBJ1-2; CDR3 DNA: TGTGCCTGGAGTGAGGGGGTTTATGGCTACACCTTC; CDR3 protein: CAWSEGVYGYTF
clone size: -; D gene: -; V gene: TRBV6-5; J gene: TRBJ1-4; CDR3 DNA: TGTGCCAGCAGCCCGGGGCAAGCTAGGGAAAAACTGTTTTTT; CDR3 protein: CASSPGQAREKLFF
clone size: few; D gene: -; V gene: TRBV5-5; J gene: TRBJ1-2; CDR3 DNA: TGTGCCAGCAGCTTGGAACGGACCCCAAATGGCTACACCTTC; CDR3 protein: CASSLERTPNGYTF
clone size: -; D gene: -; V gene: TRBV7-3; J gene: TRBJ2-1; CDR3 DNA: TGTGCCAGCAGCTTAATGGGTAGCAACAATGAGCAGTTCTTC; CDR3 protein: CASSLMGSNNEQFF
clone size: few; D gene: TRBD1; V gene: TRBV5-1; J gene: TRBJ2-7; CDR3 DNA: TGCGCCAGCAGCTTTAACACAGGGGACCACGAGCAGTACTTC; CDR3 protein: CASSFNTGDHEQYF
clone size: few; D gene: TRBD2; V gene: TRBV19; J gene: TRBJ2-2; CDR3 DNA: TGTGCCAGTAAATGGCGGGGGGACACCGGGGAGCTGTTTTTT; CDR3 protein: CASKWRGDTGELFF
clone size: -; D gene: -; V gene: TRBV2; J gene: TRBJ2-5; CDR3 DNA: TGTGCCAGCAGGGAGCAAGAGACCCAGTACTTC; CDR3 protein: CASREQETQYF
clone size: few; D gene: TRBD2; V gene: TRBV20-1; J gene: TRBJ2-4; CDR3 DNA: TGCAGTGCTGTGCCGGGGGGTAGCTCCAAAAACATTCAGTACTTC; CDR3 protein: CSAVPGGSSKNIQYF
clone size: -; D gene: -; V gene: TRBV2; J gene: TRBJ1-5; CDR3 DNA: TGTGCCAGCAGTGACGACAGGAACAATCAGCCCCAGCATTTT; CDR3 protein: CASSDDRNNQPQHF